This T cell receptor (beta chain) derives from a study of blood T cell repertoires in COVID-19. Original data processing: Amplified reference gene primers provided the basis for estimating nucleated cell counts. Sequencing used immunoSEQ multiplex PCR; TCRdb keeps in-frame clones, though not all of them. The D gene and trimming were derived from the DNA, and the V and J assignments and clone size from that table. The sample carries some 140,000 clones, roughly 89% recorded once. CDR3 length: 16 amino acids. CDR1 SGHDN and CDR2 FVKESK come from the germline V gene. Unmatched junction bases numbered 9, after V lost 0 bases and J lost 5 bases.

The V and J genes are TRBV14 and TRBJ1-2; 7 nucleotides line up with TRBD1. Sample: peripheral blood. This receptor was obtained from a man aged 45-65 years with active or convalescent COVID-19. The DNA of the CDR3 is TGTGCCAGCAGCCAAGATTGGCGGCAGGGGGAGTATGGCTACACCTTC. Translating gives CASSQDWRQGEYGYTF.